This T cell receptor beta chain was profiled in a study of Ad26.COV2.S vaccination and SARS-CoV-2 variants. Overall study findings and caveats: TCR breadth and depth analyses may have underestimated total T cell responses. In vaccinated individuals, spike-specific CD8+ and CD4+ T cell responses reportedly displayed substantial breadth.

Measured with immunoSEQ multiplex PCR; TCRdb has only the in-frame clones, and not every one. The sample has around 300,000 clones; around 88% are singletons. Points on this clone: What it binds is not known.

The treatment denotes: approximately 18 received Ad26.COV2.S at low or high dose, single or two shots; 5 received placebo; per-sample allocation not given. The samples date from day 63 after the first vaccine or placebo injection. This TCR was recovered from a person aged 18-65 years who received the Ad26.COV2.S COVID-19 vaccine or a placebo. The sequenced sample was peripheral blood, obtained in a trial of Ad26.COV2.S vaccine versus placebo.

CDR3 bases: TGTGCCAGCAGTCCCCGATGGGAGCAGTACTTC. Translating it yields CASSPRWEQYF. The chain is built from TRBV28 and TRBJ2-7, with D unclear. This CDR3 comprises 11 residues. Germline V gene data show CDR1 as MDHEN and CDR2 as SYDVKM. Trimming took off 5 bases at V and 7 bases at J, with 9 bases between the two ends.